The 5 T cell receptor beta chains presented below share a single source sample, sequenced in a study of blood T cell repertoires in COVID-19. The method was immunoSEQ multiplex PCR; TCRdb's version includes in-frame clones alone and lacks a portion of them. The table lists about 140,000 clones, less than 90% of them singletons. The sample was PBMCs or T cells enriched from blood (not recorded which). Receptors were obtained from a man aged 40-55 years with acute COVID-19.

The CDR3 DNA follows: TGTGCCAGTAGTATCGCCCGCGGGACTAATGAAAAACTGTTTTTT. This sequence encodes CASSIARGTNEKLFF. This chain connects TRBV19 to TRBJ1-4; D is ambiguous. The V gene's germline CDR1 is LNHDA and CDR2 SQIVND (reference sequence). This CDR3 region has 15 residues. V gave up 3 bases and J gave up 2 bases, with 10 bases separating them.

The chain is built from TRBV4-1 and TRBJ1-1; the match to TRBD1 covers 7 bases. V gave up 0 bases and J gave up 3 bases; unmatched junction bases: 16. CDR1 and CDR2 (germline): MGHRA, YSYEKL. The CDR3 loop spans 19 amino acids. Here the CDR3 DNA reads TGCGCCAGCAGCCAAGATTGGGGGACAGTCCTACAAAGGGACACTGAAGCTTTCTTT. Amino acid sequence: CASSQDWGTVLQRDTEAFF.

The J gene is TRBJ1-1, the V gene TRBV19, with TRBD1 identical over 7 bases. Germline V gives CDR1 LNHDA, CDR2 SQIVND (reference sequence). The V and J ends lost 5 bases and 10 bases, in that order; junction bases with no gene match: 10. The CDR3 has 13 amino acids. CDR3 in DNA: TGTGCCAGTAGTCCCACGACAGGGACGGGAGCTTTCTTT. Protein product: CASSPTTGTGAFF.

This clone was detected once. The CDR3 coding sequence is TGTGCCAGCAGTATGATAGTCTCACCCCTCCACTTT. This encodes CASSMIVSPLHF. The rearrangement links TRBV2 to TRBJ1-6; D gene ambiguous. Germline V gene data show CDR1 as SNHLY and CDR2 as FYNNEI. Trimming removed 5 bases at V and 10 bases at J, with 9 bases between. CDR3 size: 12 residues.

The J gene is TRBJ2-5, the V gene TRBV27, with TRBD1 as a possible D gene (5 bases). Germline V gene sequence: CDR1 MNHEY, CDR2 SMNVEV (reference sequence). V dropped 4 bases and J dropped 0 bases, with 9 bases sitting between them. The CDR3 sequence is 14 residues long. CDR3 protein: CASSSRDHQETQYF. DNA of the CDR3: TGTGCCAGCAGTTCCAGGGATCACCAAGAGACCCAGTACTTC.